The entry below describes one T cell receptor beta chain. Enrollees, about 18 to 89 years old, lived in fewer than 25 US areas. As processed by the authors: Cell counts per sample came from amplifying reference gene primers. Generated by immunoSEQ multiplex PCR, the TCRdb table keeps only in-frame clones and is missing some. V and J calls and clone size are copied from that table; D and trimming were computed from the DNA. The sample lists 150,000 to 200,000 clones, approximately 82% occurring once. The data originate from a study of blood T cell repertoires in COVID-19. Between the trimmed V and J ends, which lost 2 bases and 3 bases, there was a span of 11 bases. This CDR3 has 14 residues. Germline V CDR1 and CDR2: SEHNR, FQNEAQ (reference sequence).

The chain employs TRBV7-9 and TRBJ2-7; D remains ambiguous. This TCR was recovered from a woman in her sixties or seventies with acute COVID-19. The sequenced material came from PBMCs or T cells enriched from blood (not recorded which). CDR3 sequence (DNA): TGTGCCAGCAGCTTATCGGTCGGTATCTACGAGCAGTACGTC. Encoded protein: CASSLSVGIYEQYV.